This T cell receptor beta chain emerged from a study of PD-L1 blockade in urothelial cancer. Overall study context: When blood samples were assessed, the median T cell count was 141,255.

Noted time point: pretreatment peripheral blood. There are 11 residues in the CDR3. Trimming stripped 8 bases from V and 4 bases from J, with 9 bases between. From germline, CDR1 is SQVTM and CDR2 ANQGSEA. The table came from immunoSEQ multiplex PCR; TCRdb's copy has only in-frame clones and leaves some out. This table has tens of thousands of clones, over 65% appearing once. The chain uses TRBV29-1 and TRBJ2-1; D is perhaps TRBD1 (5 bases). The receptor was isolated from a man aged 60 to 69 with urothelial cancer. Sample: PBMCs, taken around atezolizumab (anti-PD-L1) treatment. This CDR3 reads CSFQGYNEQFF. In DNA, the CDR3 is TGCAGCTTCCAGGGATACAATGAGCAGTTCTTC.